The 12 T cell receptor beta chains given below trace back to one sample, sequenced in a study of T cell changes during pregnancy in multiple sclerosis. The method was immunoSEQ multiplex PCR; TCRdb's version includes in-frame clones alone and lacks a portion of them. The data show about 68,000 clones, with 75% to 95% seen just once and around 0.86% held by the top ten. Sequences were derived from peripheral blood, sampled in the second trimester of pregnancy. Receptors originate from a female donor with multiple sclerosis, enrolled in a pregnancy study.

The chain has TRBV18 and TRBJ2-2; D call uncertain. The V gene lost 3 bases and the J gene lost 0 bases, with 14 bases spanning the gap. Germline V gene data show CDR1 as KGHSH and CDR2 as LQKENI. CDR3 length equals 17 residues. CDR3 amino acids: CASSPAAASTNTGELFF. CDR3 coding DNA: TGTGCCAGCTCACCGGCGGCAGCCTCTACGAACACCGGGGAGCTGTTTTTT.

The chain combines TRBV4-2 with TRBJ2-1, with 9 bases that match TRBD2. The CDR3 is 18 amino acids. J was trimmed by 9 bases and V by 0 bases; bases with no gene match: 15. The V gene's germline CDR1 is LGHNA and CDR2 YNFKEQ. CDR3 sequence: CASSQDTTGAGGLGEQFF. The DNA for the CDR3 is TGTGCCAGCAGCCAAGATACCACCGGGGCGGGGGGGCTAGGTGAGCAGTTCTTC.

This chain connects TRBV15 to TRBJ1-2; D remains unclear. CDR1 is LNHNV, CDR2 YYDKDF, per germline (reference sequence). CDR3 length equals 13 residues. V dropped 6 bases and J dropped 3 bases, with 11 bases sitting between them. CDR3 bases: TGTGCCACCAGTCGGTGGGAGCACTATGGCTACACCTTC. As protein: CATSRWEHYGYTF.

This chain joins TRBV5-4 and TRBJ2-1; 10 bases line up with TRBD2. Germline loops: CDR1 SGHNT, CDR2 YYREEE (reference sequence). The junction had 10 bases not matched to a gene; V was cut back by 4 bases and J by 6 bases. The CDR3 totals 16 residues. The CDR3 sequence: CASSLPGLAIGNEQFF. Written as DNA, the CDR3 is TGTGCCAGCAGCCTCCCGGGACTAGCGATAGGCAATGAGCAGTTCTTC.

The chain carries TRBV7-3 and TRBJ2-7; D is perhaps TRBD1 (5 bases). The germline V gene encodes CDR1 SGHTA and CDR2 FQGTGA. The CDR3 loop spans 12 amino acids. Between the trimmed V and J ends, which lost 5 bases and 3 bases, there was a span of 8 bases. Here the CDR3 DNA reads TGTGCCAGCAGCCCAGGGCACTACGAGCAGTACTTC. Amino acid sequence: CASSPGHYEQYF. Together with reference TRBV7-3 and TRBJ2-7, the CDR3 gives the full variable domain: GAGVSQTPSNKVTEKGKYVELRCDPISGHTALYWYRQSLGQGPEFLIYFQGTGAADDSGLPNDRFFAVRPEGSVSTLKIQRTERGDSAVYLCASSPGHYEQYFGPGTRLTVT.

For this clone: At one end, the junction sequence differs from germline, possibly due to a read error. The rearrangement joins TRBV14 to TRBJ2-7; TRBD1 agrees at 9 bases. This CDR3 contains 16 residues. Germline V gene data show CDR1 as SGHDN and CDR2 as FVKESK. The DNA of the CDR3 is TGTGCCAGCAGCCTCCTTCCGGGACAGGGCTCCAACGAGCAGTACTTC. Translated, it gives CASSLLPGQGSNEQYF.

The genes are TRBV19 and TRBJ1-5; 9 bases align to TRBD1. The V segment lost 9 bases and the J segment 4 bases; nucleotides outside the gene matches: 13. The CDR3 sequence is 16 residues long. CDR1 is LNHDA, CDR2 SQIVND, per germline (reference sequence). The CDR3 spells CASSAYRGQGNQPQHF. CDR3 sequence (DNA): TGTGCCAGCTCGGCTTATCGGGGACAGGGAAATCAGCCCCAGCATTTT.

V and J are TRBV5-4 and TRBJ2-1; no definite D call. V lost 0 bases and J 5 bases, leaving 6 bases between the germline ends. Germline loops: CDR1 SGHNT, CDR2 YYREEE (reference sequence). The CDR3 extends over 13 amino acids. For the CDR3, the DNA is TGTGCCAGCAGCTTGGGTATAGACAATGAGCAGTTCTTC. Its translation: CASSLGIDNEQFF.

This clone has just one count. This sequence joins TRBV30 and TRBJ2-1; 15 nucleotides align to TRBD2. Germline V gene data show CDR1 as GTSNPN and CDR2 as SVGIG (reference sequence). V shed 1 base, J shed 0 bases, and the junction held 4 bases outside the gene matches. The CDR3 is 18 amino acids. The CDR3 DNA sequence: TGTGCCTGGAGTGGGACTAGCGGGGGGGCCAGCTCCTACAATGAGCAGTTCTTC. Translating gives CAWSGTSGGASSYNEQFF.

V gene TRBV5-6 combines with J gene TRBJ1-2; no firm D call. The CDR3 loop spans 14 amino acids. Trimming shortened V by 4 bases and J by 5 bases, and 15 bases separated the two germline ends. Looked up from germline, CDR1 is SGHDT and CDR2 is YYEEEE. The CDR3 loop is CASSTVGPMYGYTF. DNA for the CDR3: TGTGCCAGCAGCACGGTGGGCCCTATGTATGGCTACACCTTC.

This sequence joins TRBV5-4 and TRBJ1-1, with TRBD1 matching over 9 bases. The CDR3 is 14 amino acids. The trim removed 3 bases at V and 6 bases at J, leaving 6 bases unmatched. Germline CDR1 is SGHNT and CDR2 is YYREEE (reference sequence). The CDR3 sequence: CASSSQDRGAEAFF. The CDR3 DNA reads TGTGCCAGCAGCTCTCAGGACAGGGGAGCTGAAGCTTTCTTT.

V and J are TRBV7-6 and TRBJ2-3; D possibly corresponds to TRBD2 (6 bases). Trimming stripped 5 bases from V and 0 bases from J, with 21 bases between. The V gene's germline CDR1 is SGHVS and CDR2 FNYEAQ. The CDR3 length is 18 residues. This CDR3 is CASSPRTLVAGSTDTQYF. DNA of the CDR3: TGTGCCAGCAGCCCGAGGACTCTAGTGGCGGGGAGCACAGATACGCAGTATTTT.